These 21 T cell receptor delta chains came from one sample sequenced in a study of gamma delta lymphoproliferative disorders and STAT genes. TCRdb reran clone calling via CATT on the multiplex PCR reads. This sample has 100 to 150 delta-chain clones, with 10% found just once. PBMCs from patients and controls supplied the genomic DNA for sequencing. The sample consisted of blood. All receptors come from a human donor with hepatosplenic T-cell lymphoma.

By sample share, this clone is medium-sized. This DNA translates differently at residue 3 from the TCRdb protein, which is that of a much larger clone; a read error is likely, and the protein shown is the DNA's own translation. The chain couples TRDV1 to TRDJ1, with TRDD3 matching 9 bases. This CDR3 is built from 17 residues. V gave up 10 bases and J gave up 0 bases; unmatched junction bases: 15. Germline V CDR1 and CDR2: TSWWSYY, QGS. Here the CDR3 reads CAPALPGIRGYTDKLIF. The CDR3 DNA reads TGTGCTCCTGCCCTCCCGGGGATACGGGGGTACACCGATAAACTCATCTTT.

A few counts support this clone. For this DNA, TCRdb reports the protein of a much larger clone, which diverges at residue 13, most likely from a read error; the protein presented here is translated directly from the DNA. This chain uses TRDV1 with TRDJ1; 9 bases map to TRDD3. CDR1 and CDR2 from the germline V gene are TSWWSYY and QGS. This CDR3 contains 17 residues. The CDR3 sequence is CALALPGIRGYTEKLIF. The CDR3 nucleotides read TGTGCTCTTGCCCTCCCGGGGATACGGGGGTACACCGAAAAACTCATCTTT.

This clone ranks as medium-sized. TCRdb records a much larger clone's protein for this DNA, with a difference at residue 14 that likely arises from a read error; the protein given is the translation of the DNA. This chain joins TRDV1 and TRDJ1; 9 nucleotides agree with TRDD3. Per germline, CDR1 TSWWSYY and CDR2 QGS. CDR3 length: 17 amino acids. Here the CDR3 reads CALALPGIRGYTDRLIF. DNA for the CDR3: TGTGCTCTTGCCCTCCCGGGGATACGGGGGTACACCGATAGACTCATCTTT.

This clone is classed as medium-sized (0.01 to 0.1%). Since a far larger clone is one base different, this is likely a read error. Other DNA sequences in this sample translate to the same CDR3. V usage is TRDV1 and J usage is TRDJ1; TRDD3 agrees at 8 bases. This CDR3 is built from 17 residues. The V and J ends lost 7 bases and 0 bases, in that order; junction bases with no gene match: 13. CDR1 is TSWWSYY and CDR2 is QGS in the germline V gene. The CDR3 here is CALALPGIRGYTDKLIF. The CDR3 coding sequence is TGTGCTCTTGCCCTCCCCGGGATACGGGGGTACACCGATAAACTCATCTTT.

Concerning this clone: At the DNA level, this CDR3 is encoded by other sequences in the same sample as well. CDR3 bases: TGTGCCTGTGACTCAATACTGGGGGCCCTCCGGCGATCCCCGAACACCGATAAACTCATCTTT. This codes for CACDSILGALRRSPNTDKLIF. The V gene is TRDV2, the J gene TRDJ1; 8 bases match TRDD3. V was clipped by 3 bases and J by 0 bases; unmatched bases: 23. CDR3 length equals 21 residues. The germline CDR1 and CDR2 sequences are GEAIGNYY and EKD.

Relative to its sample, this clone is medium-sized. The TCRdb record carries a much larger clone's protein, which differs from this DNA's translation at residue 11; a read error is the likely cause, and the protein listed here is the DNA translation. The CDR3 coding sequence is TGTGCTCTTGCCCTCCCGGGGATACGGGGGTGCACCGATAAACTCATCTTT. Translation: CALALPGIRGCTDKLIF. The chain employs TRDV1 and TRDJ1; 9 bases are a match to TRDD3. Germline-derived CDR1 and CDR2 are TSWWSYY and QGS. The CDR3 has 17 amino acids. The V gene end was trimmed by 7 bases and the J gene end by 1 base; junction bases not matched to a gene: 13.

By share, this clone counts as medium-sized (0.01 to 0.1%). At the DNA level, this CDR3 is encoded by other sequences in the same sample as well. V usage is TRDV2 and J usage is TRDJ1; a weak D match, TRDD3 (6 bases). This CDR3 comprises 16 residues. Germline V gives CDR1 GEAIGNYY, CDR2 EKD. Trimming shortened V by 4 bases and J by 0 bases, and 17 bases separated the two germline ends. The CDR3 region is CACEPPFLGYTDKLIF. The CDR3 DNA follows: TGTGCCTGTGAACCTCCTTTCCTGGGGTACACCGATAAACTCATCTTT.

This clone was seen only a few times. V usage is TRDV2 and J usage is TRDJ1, with D maybe TRDD3 (6 bases). Per the germline V gene, CDR1 is GEAIGNYY and CDR2 is EKD. The CDR3 has 14 amino acids. Trimming removed 6 bases from V and 3 bases from J, with 16 bases in between. The CDR3 region is CACNSLGIPDKLIF. The CDR3 DNA follows: TGTGCCTGTAACTCGCTGGGGATCCCCGATAAACTCATCTTT.

This clone was seen many times. This rearrangement joins TRDV2 to TRDJ1, with 12 positions matching TRDD3. J was trimmed by 2 bases and V by 0 bases; bases with no gene match: 18. The CDR3 extends over 21 amino acids. The germline gives CDR1 GEAIGNYY, CDR2 EKD. Written as DNA, the CDR3 is TGTGCCTGTGACACCGTTACTGGGACTGGGGGATACCCTCGAGAAACCGATAAACTCATCTTT. Encoded protein: CACDTVTGTGGYPRETDKLIF.

No V gene was called, though TRDJ1 was called as the J gene; TRDD3 is the table's D call and was not checked against the DNA. The CDR3 is made up of 17 amino acids. The DNA for the CDR3 is TGTGCAGCAACTTCCTCGTACTGGGGGATCTACACCGATAAACTCATCTTT. Translation: CAATSSYWGIYTDKLIF.

Points on this clone: The TCRdb protein comes from a much larger clone and disagrees with this DNA's translation at residue 14, likely due to a read error; the protein given here is derived from the DNA. CDR3 sequence reads: CALALPGIRGYTDELIF. CDR3 bases: TGTGCTCTTGCCCTCCCGGGGATACGGGGGTACACCGATGAACTCATCTTT. The chain has TRDV1 and TRDJ1; 9 bases are a match to TRDD3. Germline V gene lookup returns CDR1 TSWWSYY and CDR2 QGS. The CDR3 extends over 17 amino acids.

V usage is TRDV2 and J usage is TRDJ1, with 8 positions matching TRDD3. Germline V gives CDR1 GEAIGNYY, CDR2 EKD. The V segment lost 0 bases and the J segment 3 bases; nucleotides outside the gene matches: 14. The length of the CDR3 is 18 residues. As DNA, the CDR3 is TGTGCCTGTGACACCGTAGGGCTGGGGGAAAACGGGGCCGATAAACTCATCTTT. As protein: CACDTVGLGENGADKLIF.

The chain combines TRDV1 with TRDJ1; TRDD3 matches at 11 bases. There are 17 residues in the CDR3. Germline V CDR1 and CDR2: TSWWSYY, QGS. V was clipped by 5 bases and J by 10 bases; unmatched bases: 18. CDR3 amino acids: CALGTRLLILGDRALIF. In DNA form, the CDR3 reads TGTGCTCTTGGGACTCGCTTGCTTATACTGGGGGATAGGGCACTCATCTTT.

This clone is categorized as medium-sized. Given a far larger clone just one base away, this is likely a sequencing read error. Other DNA sequences in this specimen translate into the identical CDR3. J is TRDJ1 and V is TRDV1; 9 positions agree with TRDD3. V trimming: 7 bases; J trimming: 2 bases; junction bases outside the gene matches: 14. CDR3 length: 17 residues. The germline V gene encodes CDR1 TSWWSYY and CDR2 QGS. The CDR3 bases are TGTGCTCTTGCCCTCCCGGGGATACGGGGGTATACCGATAAACTCATCTTT. Residues: CALALPGIRGYTDKLIF.

By sample share, this clone is medium-sized (0.01 to 0.1%). A far bigger clonotype differs at one base, so this is likely a read error. Other DNA sequences in this specimen translate into the identical CDR3. J is TRDJ1 and V is TRDV1; 9 positions match TRDD3. Per germline, CDR1 TSWWSYY and CDR2 QGS. This CDR3 is 17 amino acids long. With 9 bases clipped from V and 0 bases from J, the junction kept 14 bases outside the gene matches. The CDR3 DNA reads TGTGCTCTCGCCCTCCCGGGGATACGGGGGTACACCGATAAACTCATCTTT. This sequence encodes CALALPGIRGYTDKLIF.

This clone is medium-sized by share. The translation of this DNA and the TCRdb protein of a much larger clone differ at residue 5, probably owing to a read error; the protein shown here is translated from the DNA. The rearrangement uses TRDV1 and TRDJ1; 9 nucleotides agree with TRDD3. This CDR3 comprises 17 residues. CDR1 and CDR2 (germline): TSWWSYY, QGS. V dropped 7 bases and J dropped 0; count of bases not matched to a gene: 12. The CDR3 sequence is CALAFPGIRGYTDKLIF. In DNA, the CDR3 is TGTGCTCTTGCCTTCCCGGGGATACGGGGGTACACCGATAAACTCATCTTT.

This clone is judged medium-sized. A read error is the likely source, as a far larger clone sits one nucleotide away. This sample also contains other DNA sequences that code for the same CDR3. The chain has TRDV1 and TRDJ1; D perhaps matches TRDD3 (5 bases). V dropped 7 bases and J dropped 0 bases, with 21 bases sitting between them. Germline lookup yields CDR1 TSWWSYY and CDR2 QGS. The CDR3 runs 17 residues. For the CDR3, the DNA is TGTGCTCTTGCCCTCCCGGGAATACGGGGGTACACCGATAAACTCATCTTT. This gives the protein CALALPGIRGYTDKLIF.

Within the sample, this clone is medium-sized. TCRdb shows a much larger clone's protein in place of this DNA's translation, and the two differ at residue 8, likely through a read error; the protein shown is translated from the DNA. The genes are TRDV1 and TRDJ1, with D perhaps matching TRDD3 (5 bases). Trimming shortened V by 7 bases and J by 0 bases, and 21 bases separated the two germline ends. This CDR3 has 17 residues. In germline, CDR1 is TSWWSYY, CDR2 QGS. The CDR3 nucleotides read TGTGCTCTTGCCCTCCCGGGGACACGGGGGTACACCGATAAACTCATCTTT. This codes for CALALPGTRGYTDKLIF.

Within the sample, this clone is medium-sized. A far larger clone is off by one base, so a read error is likely. In the same sample, other DNA sequences code for this CDR3. This chain links TRDV1 with TRDJ1; 9 bases map to TRDD3. CDR1 and CDR2 from the germline V gene are TSWWSYY and QGS. The CDR3 is made up of 17 amino acids. CDR3 bases: TGTGCTCTTGCCCTCCCGGGGATACGGGGGTACACCGACAAACTCATCTTT. As protein: CALALPGIRGYTDKLIF.

By share of the sample, this clone is medium-sized (0.01 to 0.1%). The protein in TCRdb stems from a much larger clone and differs at residue 6 from this DNA's translation, likely a read error; here the protein is translated from the DNA. V gene TRDV1 combines with J gene TRDJ1; the match to TRDD3 covers 9 bases. Germline assignment: CDR1 TSWWSYY and CDR2 QGS. This CDR3 is built from 17 residues. After removal of 7 bases from V and 0 bases from J, the junction contained 12 bases not matched to a gene. Here the CDR3 reads CALALSGIRGYTDKLIF. The DNA for the CDR3 is TGTGCTCTTGCCCTCTCGGGGATACGGGGGTACACCGATAAACTCATCTTT.

In this sample, this clone turned up a few times. The chain joins TRDV2 to TRDJ1; 12 bases align to TRDD3. The V segment lost 1 base and the J segment 0 bases; nucleotides outside the gene matches: 14. The CDR3 has 20 amino acids. The germline V gene has CDR1 GEAIGNYY and CDR2 EKD. CDR3: CACDTISGGYERTYTDKLIF. CDR3 in DNA: TGTGCCTGTGACACTATATCTGGGGGATACGAGCGTACGTACACCGATAAACTCATCTTT.